Each of the 10 T cell receptor beta chains below was sequenced from the same sample in a study of memory CD4+ T cells and cytomegalovirus serostatus. The sort gate was single viable CD3+CD4+CD8-CD45RO+ cells for memory CD4+ T cells. TCRdb keeps only in-frame clones here, not all; method: immunoSEQ multiplex PCR. The data contain 40,000 to 55,000 clones, approximately 81% of them singletons. Specimen: memory CD4+ T cells from blood. The receptors derive from an adult in good health and CMV-seropositive.

The chain carries TRBV6-1 and TRBJ2-3; 7 bases fit TRBD2. The germline CDR1 and CDR2 sequences are MNHNS and SASEGT. V shed 2 bases, J shed 7 bases, and the junction held 9 bases outside the gene matches. The CDR3 is 15 residues long. This CDR3 reads CASSETRLAQNTQYF. For the CDR3, the DNA is TGTGCCAGCAGTGAAACCAGACTAGCCCAAAATACGCAGTATTTT.

This clone came up many times. This CDR3 is CASSSGGYEQYF. CDR3 DNA sequence: TGTGCCAGCAGCTCCGGGGGATACGAGCAGTACTTC. The rearrangement links TRBV5-4 to TRBJ2-7; possible D gene TRBD2, 6 bases. Trimming shortened V by 3 bases and J by 4 bases, and 8 bases separated the two germline ends. The germline gives CDR1 SGHNT, CDR2 YYREEE (reference sequence). CDR3 length: 12 amino acids.

The V call is TRBV7-3, the J call TRBJ2-6, with D possibly TRBD1 on 5 matching bases. The length of the CDR3 is 15 residues. Germline V gene sequence: CDR1 SGHTA, CDR2 FQGTGA. V lost 5 bases, J lost 4 bases, and 12 bases lay in between. The CDR3 region is CASSPDRSGANVLTF. The DNA of the CDR3 is TGTGCCAGCAGCCCTGACAGATCAGGGGCCAACGTCCTGACTTTC.

This chain uses TRBV5-4 with TRBJ2-3; D is perhaps TRBD1 (7 bases). V dropped 0 bases and J dropped 2 bases, with 10 bases sitting between them. CDR1 is SGHNT, CDR2 YYREEE, per germline (reference sequence). There are 15 residues in the CDR3. The CDR3 region has the DNA TGTGCCAGCAGCTTGGACAGGGGACTCACAGATACGCAGTATTTT. Residues: CASSLDRGLTDTQYF.

In this sample, this clone turned up a few times. The chain employs TRBV2 and TRBJ2-3; D gene uncertain. V gave up 2 bases and J gave up 3 bases, with 6 bases separating them. The CDR3 spans 13 residues. Germline CDR1 and CDR2: SNHLY and FYNNEI. The CDR3 spells CASSEHETDTQYF. The CDR3 DNA sequence: TGTGCCAGCAGTGAACATGAAACAGATACGCAGTATTTT.

The chain combines TRBV4-2 with TRBJ2-7, with D uncertain. Germline values: CDR1 LGHNA, CDR2 YNFKEQ. CDR3 size: 16 residues. V shed 4 bases and J shed 2 bases, with 18 bases lying between them. The CDR3 DNA sequence: TGTGCCAGCAGCCCGACCGCGGACGGAAATACCTACGAGCAGTACTTC. Translated: CASSPTADGNTYEQYF.

This clone has a handful of counts. CDR3 DNA sequence: TGTGCCAGCAGCCCTGATAACCGGGGGGACACCGGGGAGCTGTTTTTT. This sequence encodes CASSPDNRGDTGELFF. The V gene is TRBV4-2, the J gene TRBJ2-2; 7 nucleotides match TRBD2. The V and J ends lost 4 bases and 3 bases, in that order; junction bases with no gene match: 8. The CDR3 totals 16 residues. Germline V CDR1 and CDR2: LGHNA, YNFKEQ.

In its sample, this clone was seen a few times. V and J are TRBV10-3 and TRBJ2-7; no firm D call. This CDR3 is 14 amino acids long. The V end was cut by 5 bases, the J end by 4 bases, with 15 bases between. Germline V gives CDR1 ENHRY, CDR2 SYGVKD. The CDR3 loop reads CAISSDMSGYEQYF. In DNA form, the CDR3 reads TGTGCCATCAGTTCAGACATGTCCGGGTACGAGCAGTACTTC.

The chain employs TRBV28 and TRBJ1-3, with unresolved D. V was shortened by 1 base and J by 0 bases, with 16 bases between the two germline ends. Germline V gene data show CDR1 as MDHEN and CDR2 as SYDVKM. This CDR3 region has 18 residues. Written as DNA, the CDR3 is TGTGCCAGCAGTTTATCGGCGCCTGCTGGGATCTCTGGAAACACCATATATTTT. Its protein is CASSLSAPAGISGNTIYF.

Only one count was recorded for this clone. This rearrangement joins TRBV18 to TRBJ1-2; TRBD1 agrees at 9 bases. V shed 3 bases and J 8 bases; nucleotides not matched to a gene: 10. The V gene's germline CDR1 is KGHSH and CDR2 LQKENI. The CDR3 runs to 15 residues. CDR3 protein: CASSPKPGQGSGYTF. The CDR3 DNA is TGTGCCAGCTCACCTAAACCGGGACAGGGTTCGGGCTACACCTTC.